The 3 T cell receptor beta chains below come from one sample, sequenced in a study of response to subunit inactivated influenza vaccine. TCRdb analysed the RT-PCR reads with MiXCR anew, one entry per CDR3 protein. Here the sample spans 750,000 to 850,000 distinct CDR3 sequences, less than 20% being singletons. Here the sequenced sample was PBMCs from blood, taken about 5 days after vaccination. The receptors shown here come from a man aged 45 to 65 who received an inactivated influenza vaccine.

The rearrangement links TRBV20-1 to TRBJ2-7; D gene uncertain. The CDR3 is 13 residues long. Trimming cost V 3 bases and J 2 bases, with 11 bases left between them. Germline V gene data show CDR1 as DFQATT and CDR2 as SNEGSKA (reference sequence). CDR3 region: CSASDGPTYEQYF. DNA for the CDR3: TGCAGTGCTAGTGACGGGCCGACCTACGAGCAGTACTTC.

As DNA, the CDR3 is TGTGCCACCCTAGGACAGGTTGCCGTCAATGAGCAGTTCTTC. It encodes CATLGQVAVNEQFF. The chain is built from TRBV10-3 and TRBJ2-1; 7 bases align to TRBD1. The length of the CDR3 is 14 residues. Per germline, CDR1 ENHRY and CDR2 SYGVKD. J gave up 6 bases and V 10 bases, and 12 bases lay outside the gene matches.

This chain uses TRBV4-2 with TRBJ2-1; 11 bases fit TRBD2. Germline CDR1 is LGHNA and CDR2 is YNFKEQ. V lost 1 base and J lost 4; bases outside the gene matches: 9. The CDR3 is 18 residues long. The CDR3 DNA reads as TGTGCCAGCAGCCAAGCAAATCTAGCGGGGGGCACTTACAATGAGCAGTTCTTC. The encoded protein is CASSQANLAGGTYNEQFF.